This T cell receptor beta chain was found in a study of blood T cell repertoires in COVID-19. Whole-study context: Acute-phase and convalescent COVID-19 samples originated in the United States, Italy and Spain. Sample material is recorded as cDNA or gDNA derived from T cells, B-cell-depleted T cells, or PBMCs.

The CDR3 covers 15 residues. The germline V gene has CDR1 SGHRS and CDR2 YFSETQ. V lost 2 bases, J lost 3 bases, and 12 bases lay in between. Per the study methods: Reference gene primers were amplified, and this amplification served to estimate nucleated cell counts. Data came from immunoSEQ multiplex PCR; TCRdb stores just in-frame clones and leaves some out. V, J and clone size are taken as reported in that table, and D and trimming were inferred from the DNA itself. The sample consists of 150,000 to 200,000 clones, approximately 90% of them appearing once. Material for sequencing was peripheral blood. The chain is built from TRBV5-1 and TRBJ2-1; possibly TRBD1 for D (6 bases). The receptor comes from a man in his forties with active or convalescent COVID-19. CDR3 sequence (DNA): TGCGCCAGCAGCTTACCGGGACAACTCTACAATGAGCAGTTCTTC. Its protein product is CASSLPGQLYNEQFF.